This is a list of T cell receptor beta chains from one sample in a study of technical replicates of blood from a handful of donors. TCRdb's table, derived via immunoSEQ multiplex PCR, lists solely in-frame clones and lacks some. The table records about 93,000 clones, approximately 95% of them present only once. The sequenced sample consisted of T cells isolated from PBMCs. These receptors came from a human donor in good health. Each CDR3 is given with its conserved first and last residue. The order of the fields is D gene, clone size, J gene, V gene, CDR3 DNA, CDR3 protein. D genes are given only for firm matches. Some rows mark clone size as missing; the rest say once, few, many or name a class of expanded clone.

D: TRBD1
size: once
J: TRBJ1-1
V: TRBV10-2
DNA: TGCGCCAGCAGTGAACAGGGGCCGGGGGCTGAAGCTTTCTTT
CDR3: CASSEQGPGAEAFF

D: NA
size: NA
J: TRBJ1-1
V: TRBV2
DNA: TGTGCCAGCAGTGACCGGACTCGGATGGTTCGAGCTTTCTTT
CDR3: CASSDRTRMVRAFF

D: TRBD2
size: NA
J: TRBJ2-7
V: TRBV5-1
DNA: TGCGCCAGCAGCTTGGAGGGACTAGCGGTCTACGAGCAGTACTTC
CDR3: CASSLEGLAVYEQYF

D: NA
size: NA
J: TRBJ2-7
V: TRBV28
DNA: TGTGCCAGCGAGAGAGGGGGCGAGCAGTACTTC
CDR3: CASERGGEQYF

D: TRBD1
size: NA
J: TRBJ1-1
V: TRBV9
DNA: TGTGCCAGCAGCGCCCCCTCGACAGGGGGGAACACTGAAGCTTTCTTT
CDR3: CASSAPSTGGNTEAFF

D: TRBD1
size: NA
J: TRBJ2-7
V: TRBV4-1
DNA: TGCGCCAGCAGCCAAGAAGGGGGCCATGCAGGATACGAGCAGTACTTC
CDR3: CASSQEGGHAGYEQYF

D: TRBD1
size: NA
J: TRBJ2-5
V: TRBV19
DNA: TGTGCCAGTAGTGGGACAGGGCAGGAGACCCAGTACTTC
CDR3: CASSGTGQETQYF

D: NA
size: NA
J: TRBJ2-1
V: TRBV7-6
DNA: TGTGCCAGCAGCTCATACAGGAGACTAGAACGCAATGAGCAGTTCTTC
CDR3: CASSSYRRLERNEQFF

D: TRBD1
size: NA
J: TRBJ1-2
V: TRBV6-5
DNA: TGTGCCAGCAGACCGGGACAGGGGTATTATGGCTACACCTTC
CDR3: CASRPGQGYYGYTF

D: TRBD1
size: once
J: TRBJ2-3
V: TRBV10-3
DNA: TGTGCCACCCAAACCGGGACAGGGGCCACAGATACGCAGTATTTT
CDR3: CATQTGTGATDTQYF

D: TRBD2
size: once
J: TRBJ2-5
V: TRBV5-4
DNA: TGTGCCAGCAGCTTGGTGGCGGGAGGCGTTCAAGAGACCCAGTACTTC
CDR3: CASSLVAGGVQETQYF

D: TRBD1
size: NA
J: TRBJ1-1
V: TRBV5-4
DNA: TGTGCCAGCAGCCCCGTCTATCCTTCAGGGGGCCGGAACTCTGAAGCTTTCTTT
CDR3: CASSPVYPSGGRNSEAFF

D: TRBD1
size: NA
J: TRBJ2-2
V: TRBV19
DNA: TGTGCCAGTAGTATTGGTGGGACAGGCGTAACCGGGGAGCTGTTTTTT
CDR3: CASSIGGTGVTGELFF

D: NA
size: NA
J: TRBJ2-1
V: TRBV6-5
DNA: TGTGCCAGCAGCTTGACTAGAATCCTGAATGAGCAGTTCTTC
CDR3: CASSLTRILNEQFF

D: NA
size: NA
J: TRBJ2-3
V: TRBV29-1
DNA: TGCAGCGTAGGGGGAGATACGCAGTATTTT
CDR3: CSVGGDTQYF

D: NA
size: NA
J: TRBJ1-2
V: TRBV14
DNA: TGTGCCAGCAGCCAAGATCTCGGGGGGAAATACACCTTC
CDR3: CASSQDLGGKYTF

D: NA
size: once
J: TRBJ1-2
V: TRBV4-1
DNA: TGCGCCAGCAGCAGGGACACCTTTTCCTATGGCTACACCTTC
CDR3: CASSRDTFSYGYTF

D: TRBD2
size: NA
J: TRBJ2-3
V: TRBV4-1
DNA: TGCGCCAGCAGCCCTCCCTCCCAGGGACTAGCGAACACAGATACGCAGTATTTT
CDR3: CASSPPSQGLANTDTQYF

D: NA
size: NA
J: TRBJ2-7
V: TRBV2
DNA: TGTGCCAGCAGTGGGCCACAGCCTTCCTACGAGCAGTACTTC
CDR3: CASSGPQPSYEQYF

D: TRBD1
size: NA
J: TRBJ1-2
V: TRBV19
DNA: TGTGCCAGTAGTATGGACAGGGTGAACGGCTACACCTTC
CDR3: CASSMDRVNGYTF

D: TRBD2
size: NA
J: TRBJ2-1
V: TRBV19
DNA: TGTGCCAGTAGTACTACGGGACTAGGGTACAATGAGCAGTTCTTC
CDR3: CASSTTGLGYNEQFF

D: NA
size: NA
J: TRBJ1-6
V: TRBV6-1
DNA: TGTGCCAGCAGTGACAGGGTCGGGAGTTCACCCCTCCACTTT
CDR3: CASSDRVGSSPLHF

D: TRBD1
size: NA
J: TRBJ1-1
V: TRBV11-3
DNA: TGTGCCAGCAGCTTAGGACAGGGGTGGGACACTGAAGCTTTCTTT
CDR3: CASSLGQGWDTEAFF

D: TRBD2
size: NA
J: TRBJ2-1
V: TRBV25-1
DNA: TGTGCCAGCAGCGGGGGGGGACTAGCGGCGAATGAGCAGTTCTTC
CDR3: CASSGGGLAANEQFF

D: TRBD2
size: NA
J: TRBJ2-3
V: TRBV5-1
DNA: TGCGCCAGCAGCCCGGGGACTAGCGGGAGCACAGATACGCAGTATTTT
CDR3: CASSPGTSGSTDTQYF

D: NA
size: NA
J: TRBJ1-5
V: TRBV9
DNA: TGTGCCAGCAGCGCCCTCGAGGGACAGCCCCAGCATTTT
CDR3: CASSALEGQPQHF

D: TRBD2
size: NA
J: TRBJ2-1
V: TRBV6-5
DNA: TGTGCCAGCAGTCCTCGACTTAGCGGGAGCTCGTTCTTC
CDR3: CASSPRLSGSSFF

D: TRBD1
size: NA
J: TRBJ2-7
V: TRBV6-5
DNA: TGTGCCAGCAGTTACGGGACAGGAAAATTCTACGAGCAGTACTTC
CDR3: CASSYGTGKFYEQYF

D: NA
size: NA
J: TRBJ2-3
V: TRBV7-2
DNA: TGTGCCAGCAGCTTGTCCGCGACTAGCACAGATACGCAGTATTTT
CDR3: CASSLSATSTDTQYF

D: NA
size: NA
J: TRBJ2-3
V: TRBV2
DNA: TGTGCCAGCAAGACAGACCCGACCACAGATACGCAGTATTTT
CDR3: CASKTDPTTDTQYF

D: NA
size: NA
J: TRBJ2-1
V: TRBV29-1
DNA: TGCAGCGTGGGTGGGGGACTGTACAATGAGCAGTTCTTC
CDR3: CSVGGGLYNEQFF

D: NA
size: NA
J: TRBJ2-3
V: TRBV4-2
DNA: TGTGCCAGCAGCCTTCAACGGACCTATGCGGGTACGCAGTATTTT
CDR3: CASSLQRTYAGTQYF

D: TRBD2
size: NA
J: TRBJ2-1
V: TRBV10-2
DNA: TGCGCCAGCAGTGAGCCTAGCGGGAGGGGACTACACAATGAGCAGTTCTTC
CDR3: CASSEPSGRGLHNEQFF

D: NA
size: NA
J: TRBJ1-2
V: TRBV6-1
DNA: TGTGCCAGCAGCCCCCGACGGGACTATGGCTACACCTTC
CDR3: CASSPRRDYGYTF

D: NA
size: NA
J: TRBJ2-3
V: TRBV29-1
DNA: TGCAGCGTTGCCAGGGGGGTTCGCACAGATACGCAGTATTTT
CDR3: CSVARGVRTDTQYF

D: TRBD1
size: once
J: TRBJ2-7
V: TRBV27
DNA: TGTGCCAGCAGGGACAGGAGGTACGAGCAGTACTTC
CDR3: CASRDRRYEQYF

D: TRBD1
size: NA
J: TRBJ1-2
V: TRBV28
DNA: TGTGCCAGCAGTTTAAGGCAGGGGGCTGGGGGCTACACCTTC
CDR3: CASSLRQGAGGYTF

D: NA
size: NA
J: TRBJ1-2
V: TRBV5-4
DNA: TGTGCCAGCAGCTTCTACGGGGAGGGGAATTTTGGCTACACCTTC
CDR3: CASSFYGEGNFGYTF

D: TRBD2
size: NA
J: TRBJ2-1
V: TRBV10-1
DNA: TGCGCCAGCAGTGAGGGTGCGGGGGGTTACAATGAGCAGTTCTTC
CDR3: CASSEGAGGYNEQFF